This entry is about one T cell receptor (beta chain). This entry comes from a study of blood T cell repertoires in COVID-19. The table came from immunoSEQ multiplex PCR; TCRdb's copy has only in-frame clones and leaves some out. The sample has approximately 440,000 clones, less than 95% seen once; the top ten hold 0.6%. The sample comprised PBMCs or T cells enriched from blood (not recorded which). The source of this sequence is a man aged 18 to 30 who had recovered from COVID-19.

CDR3 region: CASSLSGTGENTIYF. For the CDR3, the DNA is TGCGCCAGCAGCTTGTCGGGAACAGGGGAGAACACCATATATTTT. The chain uses TRBV5-1 and TRBJ1-3; 7 bases line up with TRBD1. The CDR3 runs to 15 residues. Trimming cost V 1 base and J 7 bases; bases outside gene matches: 8. The V gene's germline CDR1 is SGHRS and CDR2 YFSETQ.